These 13 T cell receptor beta chains share one sample of origin, sequenced in a study of blood T cell repertoires in COVID-19. Sequenced by immunoSEQ multiplex PCR; TCRdb stores in-frame clones only, minus some. Of approximately 150,000 clones in the sample, more than 75% were seen once. Sequenced material: peripheral blood. The receptors originated from a man aged 50-59 years who had recovered from COVID-19.

The chain combines TRBV5-4 with TRBJ1-4; TRBD1 is a possible D gene (5 bases). Trimming pared 1 base from V and 4 bases from J, leaving 8 bases between. The V gene's germline CDR1 is SGHNT and CDR2 YYREEE (reference sequence). The CDR3 loop spans 14 amino acids. The CDR3 spells CASSLKGLNEKLFF. Written as DNA, the CDR3 is TGTGCCAGCAGCTTGAAGGGGCTTAATGAAAAACTGTTTTTT.

The rearrangement links TRBV6-2 or TRBV6-3 to TRBJ2-2; the match to TRBD1 covers 10 bases. This CDR3 has 15 residues. Germline V lookup: CDR1 MNHEY, CDR2 SVGEGT. The ends lost 4 bases at V and 6 bases at J; junction bases unmatched: 5. The CDR3: CASSSTGTGAGELFF. In DNA form, the CDR3 reads TGTGCCAGCAGTTCGACCGGGACAGGGGCCGGGGAGCTGTTTTTT.

The chain has TRBV30 and TRBJ1-6; tentative D call: TRBD1 (5 bases). Germline CDR1 reads GTSNPN; CDR2 reads SVGIG (reference sequence). V was trimmed by 4 bases and J by 10 bases, leaving 17 bases between them. The CDR3 loop spans 14 amino acids. CDR3 in DNA: TGTGCCTGGACCCTCATCGGAGGGGAATCACCCCTCCACTTT. Its translation is CAWTLIGGESPLHF.

V is TRBV7-2 and J is TRBJ2-3; D call uncertain. V was clipped by 1 base and J by 2 bases, with 7 bases between them. The CDR3 extends over 14 amino acids. CDR1 and CDR2 from the germline V gene are SGHTA and FQGNSA. CDR3 coding DNA: TGTGCCAGCAGCTTAGTGTCTATCACAGATACGCAGTATTTT. Its translation: CASSLVSITDTQYF.

This rearrangement joins TRBV9 to TRBJ2-7, with TRBD2 identical over 12 bases. The CDR3 loop spans 16 amino acids. Germline trimming cut 0 bases from V and 4 bases from J; bases unmatched to any gene: 5. CDR1 and CDR2 (germline): SGDLS, YYNGEE. The CDR3: CASSVGVTSGGYEQYF. CDR3 coding DNA: TGTGCCAGCAGCGTAGGGGTTACTAGCGGGGGGTACGAGCAGTACTTC.

The CDR3 sequence: CASSRGTNQPQHF. CDR3 coding DNA: TGTGCCAGCAGCAGGGGGACCAATCAGCCCCAGCATTTT. The chain couples TRBV5-6 to TRBJ1-5; maybe TRBD1 (6 bases). The CDR3 sequence is 13 residues long. V dropped 4 bases and J dropped 3 bases, with 8 bases sitting between them. The V gene's germline CDR1 is SGHDT and CDR2 YYEEEE.

This clone was picked up a small number of times. The chain couples TRBV5-4 to TRBJ2-2, with TRBD2 matching 10 bases. This CDR3 is 16 amino acids long. The junction had 7 bases not matched to a gene; V was cut back by 1 base and J by 7 bases. Germline CDR1 is SGHNT and CDR2 is YYREEE (reference sequence). For the CDR3, the DNA is TGTGCCAGCAGCTTGCGGAGCGGGGGGGCCGTCGGGGAGCTGTTTTTT. Translating gives CASSLRSGGAVGELFF.

The CDR3 DNA reads TGTGCCAGCAGTTACTCGAGACAGGGGAATTCACCCCTCCACTTT. Protein: CASSYSRQGNSPLHF. The rearrangement uses TRBV6-6 and TRBJ1-6, with 8 bases matching TRBD1. Trimming took 0 bases from V and 7 from J; bases not matched to a gene: 2. This CDR3 spans 15 amino acids. Germline CDR1 is MNHNY and CDR2 is SVGAGI (reference sequence).

The J gene is TRBJ2-1, the V gene TRBV6-5, with 12 bases identical to TRBD2. This CDR3 spans 15 amino acids. Trimming at V came to 6 bases and at J to 7 bases, leaving 7 bases not matched to a gene. The germline V gene has CDR1 MNHEY and CDR2 SVGAGI. DNA of the CDR3: TGTGCCAGCAGACAACTAGCGGGGGGATGGAATGAGCAGTTCTTC. It specifies CASRQLAGGWNEQFF.

The J gene is TRBJ2-1, the V gene TRBV7-8; D ambiguous. The germline V gene has CDR1 SGHVS and CDR2 FQNEAQ. V lost 3 bases to trimming and J lost 9 bases, with 21 bases between them. This CDR3 comprises 16 residues. The CDR3 region has the DNA TGTGCCAGCAGCTTTAGCCGATCAGAAAGTAGAATTGAGCAGTTCTTC. Translated: CASSFSRSESRIEQFF. Full variable domain (remainder filled in from reference TRBV7-8 and TRBJ2-1): GAGVSQSPRYKVAKRGQDVALRCDPISGHVSLFWYQQALGQGPEFLTYFQNEAQLDKSGLPSDRFFAERPEGSVSTLKIQRTQQEDSAVYLCASSFSRSESRIEQFFGPGTRLTVL.

The V gene is TRBV30, the J gene TRBJ1-1; TRBD1 aligns across 10 bases. This CDR3 region has 15 residues. The V gene end was trimmed by 1 base and the J gene end by 5 bases; junction bases not matched to a gene: 7. Germline values: CDR1 GTSNPN, CDR2 SVGIG (reference sequence). CDR3 nucleotides: TGTGCCTGGAGTGACCACGGGACAGGGGTGACTGAAGCTTTCTTT. It specifies CAWSDHGTGVTEAFF.

This clone was observed a handful of times. V usage is TRBV5-5 and J usage is TRBJ1-5, with 7 bases matching TRBD1. The CDR3 loop spans 16 amino acids. The V and J ends lost 2 bases and 8 bases, in that order; junction bases with no gene match: 13. The germline V gene has CDR1 SGHKS and CDR2 YYEKEE (reference sequence). CDR3 nucleotides: TGTGCCAGCAGCTTAGAGGTATTCCAGGGGGTTAAGCCCCAGCATTTT. It yields the protein CASSLEVFQGVKPQHF. Using reference TRBV5-5 and TRBJ1-5 for the parts outside the CDR3, the full variable domain is DAGVTQSPTHLIKTRGQQVTLRCSPISGHKSVSWYQQVLGQGPQFIFQYYEKEERGRGNFPDRFSARQFPNYSSELNVNALLLGDSALYLCASSLEVFQGVKPQHFGDGTRLSIL.

The genes are TRBV4-1 and TRBJ2-5; 8 nucleotides align to TRBD2. The CDR3 is made up of 16 amino acids. The V gene end was trimmed by 1 base and the J gene end by 0 bases; junction bases not matched to a gene: 4. Per germline, CDR1 MGHRA and CDR2 YSYEKL. Here the CDR3 reads CASSQALRGDQETQYF. CDR3 in DNA: TGCGCCAGCAGCCAAGCGTTGCGGGGGGACCAAGAGACCCAGTACTTC.